What follows are 5 T cell receptor beta chains derived from one specimen sequenced in a study of blood T cell repertoires in COVID-19. Method: immunoSEQ multiplex PCR; TCRdb's copy keeps in-frame clones and lacks some. This table holds about 94,000 clones, over 70% found once. Sequencing was carried out using peripheral blood. The origin of the receptors is a human donor in a cohort sampled during active COVID-19.

The rearrangement uses TRBV7-3 and TRBJ2-5; no definite D call. Germline values: CDR1 SGHTA, CDR2 FQGTGA. The CDR3 length is 13 residues. V lost 2 bases and J lost 5, with 9 bases in between. The CDR3 loop is CASSLGVGETQYF. The CDR3 region has the DNA TGTGCCAGCAGCTTAGGAGTTGGGGAGACCCAGTACTTC.

This sequence joins TRBV18 and TRBJ2-7; 8 nucleotides agree with TRBD1. Trimming took 3 bases from V and 4 from J; bases not matched to a gene: 5. The CDR3 runs to 14 residues. Looked up from germline, CDR1 is KGHSH and CDR2 is LQKENI. The DNA for the CDR3 is TGTGCCAGCTCACCTGGGACAGGACGGTACGAGCAGTACTTC. This encodes CASSPGTGRYEQYF.

The J gene is TRBJ1-1, the V gene TRBV6-4; D gene unclear. This CDR3 spans 13 amino acids. The germline V and J ends were trimmed by 5 bases and 0 bases, with 7 bases remaining between them. Germline V gives CDR1 MRHNA, CDR2 SNTAGT. The CDR3 DNA reads TGTGCCAGCAGTCGGGTATTGAACACTGAAGCTTTCTTT. Amino acid sequence: CASSRVLNTEAFF.

This clone was counted only a few times. V and J are TRBV18 and TRBJ1-5; D is possibly TRBD1 (5 bases). The CDR3 sequence is 15 residues long. Trimming took 0 bases from V and 2 from J, leaving 8 bases between them. Looked up from germline, CDR1 is KGHSH and CDR2 is LQKENI. The CDR3 region has the DNA TGTGCCAGCTCACCACCAGGGGCAGGCAATCAGCCCCAGCATTTT. It is translated as CASSPPGAGNQPQHF. The whole variable domain, remainder taken from reference TRBV18 and TRBJ1-5, is NAGVMQNPRHLVRRRGQEARLRCSPMKGHSHVYWYRQLPEEGLKFMVYLQKENIIDESGMPKERFSAEFPKEGPSILRIQQVVRGDSAAYFCASSPPGAGNQPQHFGDGTRLSIL.

This clone was observed a handful of times. J is TRBJ2-1 and V is TRBV5-6; TRBD2 might be the D (5 bases). The ends were cut back, 0 bases at V and 7 bases at J, with 11 bases in the middle. The CDR3 totals 14 residues. CDR1 is SGHDT, CDR2 YYEEEE, per germline. The CDR3 is CASSLGGRGNEQFF. As DNA, the CDR3 is TGTGCCAGCAGCTTGGGAGGGAGAGGAAATGAGCAGTTCTTC.